This TCR beta chain was identified in a study of regulatory T cells in long-lasting Graves disease (dated by TCRdb to 2020 to 2022). Study-level background: Antithyroid drugs had been taken for less than 3 months by newly diagnosed Graves' disease patients. The study was conducted in China and was registered as a clinical trial. A total of around 35 samples underwent TCR sequencing, from roughly 13 patients with persistent Graves' disease and around 20 patients with newly diagnosed Graves' disease. Peripheral blood TCR sequencing and RNA sequencing compared persistent Graves' disease patients with newly diagnosed Graves' disease patients.

V trim: 11 bases; J trim: 6 bases; unmatched bases: 12. Inclusive of the bounding cysteine and phenylalanine, the CDR3 is 15 residues long. The entry retains the CDR3 DNA only, 45 bases that are in frame from base 1. This clonotype was recorded at least ten times. No antigen is known for it. The input lacks base qualities; no much larger clone sits a single base away. To prepare the library, multiplex PCR was applied. Instrument on record: Illumina HiSeq 4000. TCR beta libraries were built with iRepertoire HTBI primers and Arm-PCR amplification of CDR3 regions. Gel purification was performed on PCR products prior to sequencing. Per the original workflow: A total of fewer than 70 TRBV and some 13 TRBJ segments were identified across samples and were used for gene usage analysis of CDR3 amino acid clonotypes. Filtered high-quality paired reads were merged into contigs using COPE and FqMerger. BLAST was used to align contigs to the IMGT TRBV, TRBD and TRBJ reference genes, and CDR3 was defined following IMGT. Any clonotype with a frequency above 0.1% was counted as a highly expanded clone. Repertoire diversity was measured by Shannon entropy, and V-J evenness by the Gini coefficient. Public clonotypes were defined as clonotypes shared by more than one individual. The public reads were run again by TCRdb, first through fastp at Q25 and then through MiXCR, and only productive beta chains were kept. Each entry is one CDR3 protein sequence, shown with its most common DNA and genes. The V and J calls here are based on TCRdb, not the publication. The sample records 500,000 or so distinct CDR3 sequences, about 16% of which are singletons. The ten largest clonotypes hold 12% of the sample.

Points the paper makes about the study in general: A larger number of public clonotypes was shared among persistent patients (approximately 3,000) than among newly diagnosed patients (around 870). Peripheral blood alone was examined, since thyroid tissue, which constituted the primary lesion, could not be accessed. Preferential use of TRBV28, TRBJ1-2 and TRBJ2-5 was observed in persistent disease, whereas TRBV20-1 and TRBJ2-1 were favored in newly diagnosed disease. Persistent Graves' disease patients showed lower TCR Shannon entropy and fewer highly expanded clones than newly diagnosed patients, suggesting clonal expansion. The authors noted that the small sample size was a limitation that may lower accuracy. Sequencing and analysis were limited to the TCR beta chain.

The intended sense of this specimen's time point label: newly diagnosed GD, antithyroid drugs for less than 3 months. For both TCR sequencing and RNA sequencing, RNA was extracted from PBMCs in TRIzol. The diagnosis of Graves' disease followed American Thyroid Association guidelines. Patients were recruited from an endocrinology department in Xi'an, China. Each patient gave around 9 milliliters of peripheral blood, collected in an EDTA anticoagulant tube. Ficoll Paque Plus density gradient separation was used to isolate PBMCs, and no further T cell sorting was performed. RNA quality was checked with an Agilent 2100 Bioanalyzer and agarose gel, and concentration with a NanoDrop 2000. The data were also submitted as part of a second study, on T cells in Graves' hyperthyroidism and ophthalmopathy. The second paper further reports: Stable Graves' hyperthyroidism was defined as no progression to ophthalmopathy during 18 months of follow-up. Hyperthyroidism patients were aged 18 to 65 years and newly diagnosed, with disease duration of less than 2 months. The study excluded patients with uncontrolled infections, other autoimmune diseases, pregnancy or lactation. Diagnoses were established on the basis of clinical symptoms, serum thyroxine and TRAb, thyroid ultrasound, and orbital computed tomography. A first-round RT-PCR of the TCR CDR3 used the HTBI primer set with the Qiagen OneStep RT-PCR kit. Blood samples also contained most of the expanded thyroid clonotypes (frequency above 0.001), which suggests that blood repertoires may reflect thyroid immune responses. In cross-validation, a model built on a 13 V-J signature told ophthalmopathy apart from stable hyperthyroidism with under 90% sensitivity and around 81% specificity, and in testing the same model reached 80%/75%. In validation, the model predicted progression to ophthalmopathy with roughly 66% sensitivity and over 72% specificity, a median of 6.5 months before onset. To identify TCR V-J signatures that set the groups apart, the researchers used a discovery cohort of 100 patients, made up of about 44 with Graves' ophthalmopathy and 57 with stable Graves' hyperthyroidism. Whether ophthalmopathy could be predicted prospectively was tested in an independent validation cohort made up of roughly 19 hyperthyroidism patients plus 17 patients who later progressed to ophthalmopathy. The roughly 94 discovery patients were randomly split 7:3 into training and test sets. The study also compared thyroid tissue and blood T-cell repertoires from five or six Graves' hyperthyroidism patients. Once sampling was done, hyperthyroidism patients were given methimazole at a starting dose of 30 mg daily, whereas ophthalmopathy patients were given high-dose intravenous methylprednisolone. Libraries were constructed in a second round of multiplex PCR, after which size selection and purification were carried out. The libraries were sequenced on an Illumina HiSeq2000 using paired-end 100 bp reads. Raw data were processed with SOAPnuke, discarding reads with adapters, uncalled bases, mean Phred below 15, or no exact constant-primer or identifier match. High-quality paired reads were merged with COPE v1.2.5, and unique nucleotide sequences were defined as clonotypes. MiTCR v1.1 was used to align the clonotypes against IMGT TRBV, TRBD and TRBJ reference segments. Only V-J combinations with frequency above 0.0001, covering 98% to 99.2% of repertoires, were analysed. A TCS score was defined as the ratio of F50 (clonal expansion) to E x V (chaos), with BLOSUM62-based TCRdist applied between CDR3 peptides within each V-J. Welch's t-statistics and random forest reduced roughly 500 V-J features to about 12, which were used in a naive Bayes classifier (R e1071). No statistical method was used to set the sample size in advance, and investigators knew the group allocation. The paper reports TCR Vbeta CDR3 sequencing of approximately 130 peripheral blood samples: some 41 ophthalmopathy, approximately 74 hyperthyroidism and approximately 17 progressor patients.

The receptor's source is a man aged 40-49 years with Graves disease. Donor details come from another sample of the same person, matched by shared clones. Sequencing used peripheral blood mononuclear cells (PBMCs), obtained at new diagnosis, from a patient treated with antithyroid drugs. The rearrangement combines TRBV12-3 or TRBV12-4 with TRBJ2-7; 14 bases in between match TRBD2. The CDR3: CAPGTSGSRGGEQYF. In nucleotides, the sequence is TGTGCCCCCGGGACTAGCGGGAGTAGGGGAGGCGAGCAGTACTTC.